The TCR beta chain under discussion was sequenced for a study of response to subunit inactivated influenza vaccine. Whole-study findings and limits: The study's authors posited that every seasonal influenza vaccination enlists few new T cells.

TCRdb fed the RT-PCR reads into MiXCR, producing one record per CDR3 protein. The sample contains more than 450,000 distinct CDR3 sequences, about 11% of which appear only once. Turning to this clonotype: Its specificity is not known. At one end, the junction sequence differs from germline, possibly due to a read error.

The CDR3 consists of 13 residues. The sample was PBMCs from blood, taken on the day of vaccination. The V call is TRBV12-3 or TRBV12-4, the J call TRBJ1-1; no definite D call. The clonotype was recovered from a man between 50 and 59 years old who received an inactivated influenza vaccine. In DNA form, the CDR3 reads TGTGCCAGCAGTTTACTGGGGAACACTGAAGCTCTCTTT. This translates into CASSLLGNTEALF.